One and the same sample provided the 28 T cell receptor beta chains below, sequenced in a study of cytomegalovirus exposure and HLA in healthy donors. PCR primers comprised 60 Vbeta and 13 Jbeta primers. The protocol was immunoSEQ multiplex PCR, while the TCRdb copy is restricted to in-frame clones and leaves out a portion. The table lists some 92,000 clones, approximately 80% of them singletons. Sample: PBMCs. Every receptor here comes from a man younger than 45 in good health and CMV-seronegative.

The V gene is TRBV20-1, the J gene TRBJ1-5; 9 positions match TRBD1. The CDR3 has 11 amino acids. Germline V gene sequence: CDR1 DFQATT, CDR2 SNEGSKA (reference sequence). With V trimmed by 6 bases and J by 12 bases, 6 bases remained unmatched. CDR3 sequence (DNA): TGCAGTGCGCCCGGGACAGGGCGCCAGCATTTT. Translating it yields CSAPGTGRQHF.

The genes are TRBV5-4 and TRBJ2-7; TRBD2 is a possible D gene (6 bases). Trimming left V 0 bases short and J 5 bases short, with 9 bases between. Germline loops: CDR1 SGHNT, CDR2 YYREEE (reference sequence). This CDR3 spans 13 amino acids. The CDR3 DNA reads TGTGCCAGCAGCTTGGCGTGGGGGGACGAGCAGTACTTC. Its protein is CASSLAWGDEQYF.

This clone has only a few counts. CDR3 sequence (DNA): TGTGCCAGCAACATGCGGGCCTACGAGCAGTACTTC. Its translation is CASNMRAYEQYF. This chain joins TRBV28 and TRBJ2-7; D is possibly TRBD2 (5 bases). The CDR3 is 12 amino acids. The germline gives CDR1 MDHEN, CDR2 SYDVKM. V lost 7 bases to trimming and J lost 2 bases, with 9 bases between them.

The chain uses TRBV27 and TRBJ1-1; D gene ambiguous. CDR1 is MNHEY, CDR2 SMNVEV, per germline (reference sequence). V lost 0 bases, J lost 3 bases, and 8 bases lay in between. This CDR3 is built from 14 residues. The CDR3, as DNA: TGTGCCAGCAGTTTATCCCGTATTGACACTGAAGCTTTCTTT. Amino acid sequence: CASSLSRIDTEAFF.

This clone has a handful of counts. This sequence joins TRBV10-3 and TRBJ1-6, with 9 bases lining up with TRBD1. With 7 bases clipped from V and 10 bases from J, the junction kept 5 bases outside the gene matches. CDR1 and CDR2 (germline): ENHRY, SYGVKD. CDR3 length equals 13 residues. The CDR3 nucleotides are TGTGCCATCAAGGGGACAGGGCAATCACCCCTCCACTTT. Translated: CAIKGTGQSPLHF.

The V call is TRBV19, the J call TRBJ1-5; D call uncertain. The CDR3 extends over 14 amino acids. Trimming cost V 5 bases and J 0 bases, with 8 bases left between them. In germline, CDR1 is LNHDA, CDR2 SQIVND (reference sequence). CDR3: CASSPSGSNQPQHF. The CDR3 DNA sequence: TGTGCCAGTAGTCCCTCCGGTAGCAATCAGCCCCAGCATTTT.

This clone came up once. V gene TRBV7-9 combines with J gene TRBJ2-5; TRBD2 matches 8 bases. The CDR3 loop spans 17 amino acids. CDR1 is SEHNR, CDR2 FQNEAQ, per germline (reference sequence). The J segment lost 0 bases and the V segment lost 5 bases, leaving 11 bases of the junction unmatched. Here the CDR3 reads CASSPSSRGGYQETQYF. In DNA form, the CDR3 reads TGTGCCAGCAGCCCAAGTTCACGGGGGGGCTACCAAGAGACCCAGTACTTC.

The chain couples TRBV21-1 to TRBJ1-5; no DNA check was done on the table's D call, TRBD1. TRBV21-1 is flagged as a pseudogene. This CDR3 spans 13 amino acids. Here the CDR3 DNA reads TGTGCCAGCAGCAAATGCCGCGACACTTTCCAGCATTTT. Translating it yields CASSKCRDTFQHF.

This rearrangement joins TRBV6-1 to TRBJ2-7; D is possibly TRBD2 (5 bases). This CDR3 spans 18 amino acids. V was pared by 3 bases and J by 0 bases, with 21 bases between. Germline V gene sequence: CDR1 MNHNS, CDR2 SASEGT. CDR3 in DNA: TGTGCCAGCAGTGAGTCGTTTATGGCGGGCACCAGCTCCTACGAGCAGTACTTC. It yields the protein CASSESFMAGTSSYEQYF.

This chain uses TRBV15 with TRBJ1-1, with TRBD1 matching over 7 bases. Germline assignment: CDR1 LNHNV and CDR2 YYDKDF (reference sequence). The V segment lost 5 bases and the J segment 3 bases; nucleotides outside the gene matches: 9. This CDR3 contains 15 residues. CDR3 sequence: CATSPPDRRDTEAFF. The CDR3 nucleotides are TGTGCCACCAGCCCGCCGGACAGGAGGGACACTGAAGCTTTCTTT.

The chain carries TRBV19 and TRBJ1-1; TRBD1 matches 8 bases. The CDR3 covers 13 residues. CDR1 is LNHDA and CDR2 is SQIVND in the germline V gene (reference sequence). Losses at the gene ends were 5 bases for V and 5 bases for J; bases not matched to a gene: 4. The CDR3 here is CASSVNRGTEAFF. CDR3 DNA: TGTGCCAGTAGTGTCAACAGGGGGACTGAAGCTTTCTTT.

This clone showed up just once. The chain couples TRBV7-6 to TRBJ1-1; D is possibly TRBD1 (6 bases). This CDR3 comprises 15 residues. The germline CDR1 and CDR2 sequences are SGHVS and FNYEAQ. V was cut by 5 bases and J by 4 bases, with 17 bases left in between. CDR3 coding DNA: TGTGCCAGCAGCCCCACCCGACAGGATGGCACTGAAGCTTTCTTT. It specifies CASSPTRQDGTEAFF.

A single count supports this clone. The V gene is TRBV2, the J gene TRBJ1-6, with a weak D call TRBD1 (6 bases). The germline V gene encodes CDR1 SNHLY and CDR2 FYNNEI. CDR3 length: 16 amino acids. V was shortened by 3 bases and J by 4 bases, with 13 bases between the two germline ends. The CDR3 protein is CASSEGGLIYNSPLHF. In DNA, the CDR3 is TGTGCCAGCAGTGAGGGGGGGCTGATTTATAATTCACCCCTCCACTTT.

This chain connects TRBV5-6 to TRBJ2-2, with 10 nucleotides matching TRBD2. J was trimmed by 1 base and V by 5 bases; bases with no gene match: 5. Germline CDR1 and CDR2: SGHDT and YYEEEE. There are 16 residues in the CDR3. CDR3 in DNA: TGTGCCAGCAGGTTTCAGCGGGGGGGGAACACCGGGGAGCTGTTTTTT. It specifies CASRFQRGGNTGELFF.

This clone appeared a single time. The chain combines TRBV7-7 with TRBJ2-7; weak D call: TRBD1 (5 bases). CDR3 length: 14 residues. The V end was cut by 1 base, the J end by 4 bases, with 11 bases between. The germline V gene encodes CDR1 SSHAT and CDR2 FNYEAQ (reference sequence). The CDR3 DNA reads TGTGCCAGCAGCTTAGGTTCAGGGAAGTACGAGCAGTACTTC. Residues: CASSLGSGKYEQYF.

In its sample, this clone was seen a few times. The chain has TRBV6-6 and TRBJ1-1; 7 bases are shared with TRBD1. V shed 5 bases and J 2 bases; nucleotides not matched to a gene: 8. Germline loops: CDR1 MNHNY, CDR2 SVGAGI (reference sequence). The length of the CDR3 is 15 residues. CDR3 sequence: CASSTIGTVNTEAFF. The CDR3 DNA sequence: TGTGCCAGCAGTACCATCGGGACAGTAAACACTGAAGCTTTCTTT.

The V and J genes are TRBV6-6 and TRBJ2-2; D is perhaps TRBD1 (6 bases). The CDR3 consists of 15 residues. V lost 5 bases, J lost 8 bases, and 18 bases lay in between. CDR1 and CDR2 from the germline V gene are MNHNY and SVGAGI (reference sequence). The CDR3 sequence is CASSRRTAPEGELFF. DNA for the CDR3: TGTGCCAGCAGTCGTCGGACAGCTCCCGAGGGGGAGCTGTTTTTT.

The chain uses TRBV4-2 and TRBJ2-5; 12 nucleotides line up with TRBD2. The V gene end was trimmed by 8 bases and the J gene end by 1 base; junction bases not matched to a gene: 11. The CDR3 extends over 17 amino acids. Germline CDR1 is LGHNA and CDR2 is YNFKEQ. The CDR3 DNA reads as TGTGCCAGCTCCGGACTAGCGGGGTCTCCGGGCCAAGAGACCCAGTACTTC. Protein: CASSGLAGSPGQETQYF.

This sequence joins TRBV19 and TRBJ1-6; TRBD1 matches 10 bases. This CDR3 has 15 residues. With 5 bases clipped from V and 5 bases from J, the junction kept 3 bases outside the gene matches. Germline V gene data show CDR1 as LNHDA and CDR2 as SQIVND (reference sequence). The CDR3 bases are TGTGCCAGTAGTGTGGGACAGGGGAATAATTCACCCCTCCACTTT. It is translated as CASSVGQGNNSPLHF. The variable domain in full, with the rest retrieved from reference TRBV19 and TRBJ1-6, is DGGITQSPKYLFRKEGQNVTLSCEQNLNHDAMYWYRQDPGQGLRLIYYSQIVNDFQKGDIAEGYSVSREKKESFPLTVTSAQKNPTAFYLCASSVGQGNNSPLHFGNGTRLTVT.

The chain has TRBV29-1 and TRBJ2-5; 10 bases map to TRBD1. This CDR3 has 14 amino acids. The junction had 8 bases not matched to a gene; V was cut back by 6 bases and J by 4 bases. Germline V gene sequence: CDR1 SQVTM, CDR2 ANQGSEA. The CDR3 DNA follows: TGCAGCGTGGGAGGGGGGGACAGGGGAGAGACCCAGTACTTC. It encodes CSVGGGDRGETQYF.

The J gene is TRBJ1-2, the V gene TRBV11-3; 8 bases fit TRBD1. CDR3 length: 15 residues. Germline CDR1 reads SGHNT; CDR2 reads YENEEA. Trimming cost V 4 bases and J 7 bases; bases outside gene matches: 11. CDR3 protein: CASSSVTGASGGYTF. The DNA for the CDR3 is TGTGCCAGCAGCTCAGTGACAGGGGCTAGTGGTGGCTACACCTTC.

The genes are TRBV7-6 and TRBJ1-3; tentatively, D is TRBD1 (5 bases). The V gene lost 6 bases and the J gene lost 0 bases, with 15 bases spanning the gap. Germline-derived CDR1 and CDR2 are SGHVS and FNYEAQ. This CDR3 contains 16 residues. The CDR3 region has the DNA TGTGCCAGCAGTCCAGGGCCCGGCTACTCTGGAAACACCATATATTTT. Its translation: CASSPGPGYSGNTIYF.

The V and J genes are TRBV7-3 and TRBJ1-1; D unclear. The CDR3 extends over 17 amino acids. V was cut by 2 bases and J by 4 bases, with 20 bases left in between. Per germline, CDR1 SGHTA and CDR2 FQGTGA. The CDR3 spells CASSLRPSPPGSTEAFF. CDR3 DNA: TGTGCCAGCAGCTTACGGCCCAGTCCTCCTGGGAGCACTGAAGCTTTCTTT.

The chain joins TRBV5-5 to TRBJ1-1; tentatively, D is TRBD1 (5 bases). CDR3 length equals 13 residues. Germline V lookup: CDR1 SGHKS, CDR2 YYEKEE (reference sequence). Trimming cost V 4 bases and J 6 bases, with 13 bases left between them. The DNA of the CDR3 is TGTGCCAGCAGCCCAGGACCGGGGGCTGAAGCTTTCTTT. It translates to CASSPGPGAEAFF.

CDR3 sequence reads: CASSSRQVSTDTQYF. DNA of the CDR3: TGTGCCAGCTCATCCAGACAGGTCAGCACAGATACGCAGTATTTT. The chain is built from TRBV18 and TRBJ2-3; a weak D match, TRBD1 (6 bases). V was pared by 5 bases and J by 0 bases, with 12 bases between. Germline V gene data show CDR1 as KGHSH and CDR2 as LQKENI. The CDR3 length is 15 residues.

The chain joins TRBV5-4 to TRBJ1-1; D not resolved. CDR1 and CDR2 (germline): SGHNT, YYREEE (reference sequence). The CDR3 is 14 amino acids. V shed 1 base and J shed 4 bases, with 11 bases lying between them. In DNA, the CDR3 is TGTGCCAGCAGCTTGTATCAGGTAGGCACTGAAGCTTTCTTT. The encoded protein is CASSLYQVGTEAFF.

The chain carries TRBV14 and TRBJ1-6, with D uncertain. Per germline, CDR1 SGHDN and CDR2 FVKESK. V shed 0 bases and J shed 5 bases, with 11 bases lying between them. CDR3 length: 16 amino acids. This chain's CDR3 is CASSQDLAGNNSPLHF. CDR3 sequence (DNA): TGTGCCAGCAGCCAAGATCTGGCAGGAAATAATTCACCCCTCCACTTT.

The chain joins TRBV5-8 to TRBJ2-3; 8 bases align to TRBD2. J gave up 3 bases and V 4 bases, and 7 bases lay outside the gene matches. The germline CDR1 and CDR2 sequences are SGHTS and YDEGEE. The CDR3 sequence is 15 residues long. The CDR3 DNA sequence: TGTGCCAGCAGCCCGGGGGGGATGATAACAGATACGCAGTATTTT. Translation gives CASSPGGMITDTQYF.